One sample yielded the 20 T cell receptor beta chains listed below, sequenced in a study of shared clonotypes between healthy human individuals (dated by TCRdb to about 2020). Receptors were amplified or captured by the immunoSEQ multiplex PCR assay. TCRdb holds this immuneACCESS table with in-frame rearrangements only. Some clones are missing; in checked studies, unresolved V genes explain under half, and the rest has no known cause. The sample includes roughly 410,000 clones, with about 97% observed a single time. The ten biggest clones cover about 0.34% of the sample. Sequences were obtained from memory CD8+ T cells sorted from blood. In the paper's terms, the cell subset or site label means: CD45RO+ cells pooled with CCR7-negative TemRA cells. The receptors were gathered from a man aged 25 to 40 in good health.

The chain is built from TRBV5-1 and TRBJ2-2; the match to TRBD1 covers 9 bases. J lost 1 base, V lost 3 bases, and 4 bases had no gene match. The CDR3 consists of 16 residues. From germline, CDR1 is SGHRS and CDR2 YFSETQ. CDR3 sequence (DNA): TGCGCCAGCAGCTCCCGGACAGGGGAGAACACCGGGGAGCTGTTTTTT. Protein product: CASSSRTGENTGELFF. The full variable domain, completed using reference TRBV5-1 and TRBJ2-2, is KAGVTQTPRYLIKTRGQQVTLSCSPISGHRSVSWYQQTPGQGLQFLFEYFSETQRNKGNFPGRFSGRQFSNSRSEMNVSTLELGDSALYLCASSSRTGENTGELFFGEGSRLTVL.

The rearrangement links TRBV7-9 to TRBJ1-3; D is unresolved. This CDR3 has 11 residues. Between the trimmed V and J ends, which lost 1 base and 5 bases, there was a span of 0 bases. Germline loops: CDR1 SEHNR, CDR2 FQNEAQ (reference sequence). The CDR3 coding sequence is TGTGCCAGCAGCTTAGGAAACACCATATATTTT. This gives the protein CASSLGNTIYF.

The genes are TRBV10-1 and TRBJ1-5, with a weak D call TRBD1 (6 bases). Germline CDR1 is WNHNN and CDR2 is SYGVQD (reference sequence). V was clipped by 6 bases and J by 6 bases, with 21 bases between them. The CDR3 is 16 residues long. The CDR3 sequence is CASRGLYQGSGQPQHF. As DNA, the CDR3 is TGCGCCAGCAGGGGGTTATACCAGGGGTCGGGTCAGCCCCAGCATTTT.

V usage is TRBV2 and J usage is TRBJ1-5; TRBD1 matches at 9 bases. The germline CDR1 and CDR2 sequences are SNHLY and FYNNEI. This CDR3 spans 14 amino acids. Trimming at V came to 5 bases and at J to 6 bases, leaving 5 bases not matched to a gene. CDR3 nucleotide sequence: TGTGCCAGCAGTCCCGGGACAGGGACTCAGCCCCAGCATTTT. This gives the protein CASSPGTGTQPQHF.

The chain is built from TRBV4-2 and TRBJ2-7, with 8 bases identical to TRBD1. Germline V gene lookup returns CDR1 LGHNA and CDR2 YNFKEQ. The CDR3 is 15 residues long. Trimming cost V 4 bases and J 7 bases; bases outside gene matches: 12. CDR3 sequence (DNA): TGTGCCAGCAGCCCCCGACAGGGGCCCCCCTGGGAGCAGTACTTC. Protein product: CASSPRQGPPWEQYF.

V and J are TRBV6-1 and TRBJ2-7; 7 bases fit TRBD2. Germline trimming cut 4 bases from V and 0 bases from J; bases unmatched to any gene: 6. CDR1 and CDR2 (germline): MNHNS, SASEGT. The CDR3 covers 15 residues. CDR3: CASSVGLETSYEQYF. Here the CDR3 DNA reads TGTGCCAGCAGTGTAGGACTAGAGACCTCCTACGAGCAGTACTTC.

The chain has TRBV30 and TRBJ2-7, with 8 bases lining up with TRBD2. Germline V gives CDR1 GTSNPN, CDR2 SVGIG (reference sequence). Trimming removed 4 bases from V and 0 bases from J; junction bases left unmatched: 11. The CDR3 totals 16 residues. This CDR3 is CAWTSGWSTSSYEQYF. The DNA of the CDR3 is TGTGCCTGGACTAGCGGGTGGTCAACGAGCTCCTACGAGCAGTACTTC. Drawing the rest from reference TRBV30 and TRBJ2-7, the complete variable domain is SQTIHQWPATLVQPVGSPLSLECTVEGTSNPNLYWYRQAAGRGLQLLFYSVGIGQISSEVPQNLSASRPQDRQFILSSKKLLLSDSGFYLCAWTSGWSTSSYEQYFGPGTRLTVT.

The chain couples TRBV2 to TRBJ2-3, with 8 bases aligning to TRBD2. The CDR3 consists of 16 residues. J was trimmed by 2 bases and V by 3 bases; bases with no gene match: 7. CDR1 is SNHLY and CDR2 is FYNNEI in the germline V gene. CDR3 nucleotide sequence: TGTGCCAGCAGTGAGGGACTAGTGAGTTACACAGATACGCAGTATTTT. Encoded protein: CASSEGLVSYTDTQYF.

The CDR3 DNA reads TGTGCCTGGAGTATCGGGGCGGGGGAGCTGTTTTTT. Translating it yields CAWSIGAGELFF. The chain carries TRBV30 and TRBJ2-2, with D perhaps being TRBD1 or TRBD2 (5 bases each). Germline values: CDR1 GTSNPN, CDR2 SVGIG (reference sequence). The CDR3 contains 12 residues. The ends were cut back, 2 bases at V and 8 bases at J, with 9 bases in the middle.

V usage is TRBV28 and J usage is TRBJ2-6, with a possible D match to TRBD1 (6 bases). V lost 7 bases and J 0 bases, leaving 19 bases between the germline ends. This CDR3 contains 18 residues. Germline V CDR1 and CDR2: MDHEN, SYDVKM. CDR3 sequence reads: CASNRQQGRSSGANVLTF. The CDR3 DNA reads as TGTGCCAGCAACCGACAACAGGGACGGAGCTCTGGGGCCAACGTCCTGACTTTC.

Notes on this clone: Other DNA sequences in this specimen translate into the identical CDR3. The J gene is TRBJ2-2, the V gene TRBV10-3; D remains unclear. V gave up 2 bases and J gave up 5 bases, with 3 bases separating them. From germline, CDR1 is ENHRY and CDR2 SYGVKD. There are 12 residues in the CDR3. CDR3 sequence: CAISEGTGELFF. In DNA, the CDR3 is TGTGCCATCAGTGAGGGTACCGGGGAGCTGTTTTTT.

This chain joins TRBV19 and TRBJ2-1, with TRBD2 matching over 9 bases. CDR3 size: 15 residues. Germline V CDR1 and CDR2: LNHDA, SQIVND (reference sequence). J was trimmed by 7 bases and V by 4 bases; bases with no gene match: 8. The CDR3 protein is CASSTYSGSVNEQFF. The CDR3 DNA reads TGTGCCAGTAGTACCTATAGCGGGAGTGTTAATGAGCAGTTCTTC.

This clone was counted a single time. This CDR3 reads CASSPRQGYEQYF. The DNA for the CDR3 is TGTGCCAGCAGTCCGCGACAGGGCTACGAGCAGTACTTC. V is TRBV27 and J is TRBJ2-7; 7 bases map to TRBD1. This CDR3 is 13 amino acids long. In germline, CDR1 is MNHEY, CDR2 SMNVEV (reference sequence). With V trimmed by 5 bases and J by 3 bases, 4 bases remained unmatched.

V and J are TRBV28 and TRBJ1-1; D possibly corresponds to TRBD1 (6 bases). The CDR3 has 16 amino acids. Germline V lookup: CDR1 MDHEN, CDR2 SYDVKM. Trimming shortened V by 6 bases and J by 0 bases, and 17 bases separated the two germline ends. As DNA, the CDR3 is TGTGCCAGCAGCCTCGGGGGGCGAGAGATGAACACTGAAGCTTTCTTT. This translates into CASSLGGREMNTEAFF.

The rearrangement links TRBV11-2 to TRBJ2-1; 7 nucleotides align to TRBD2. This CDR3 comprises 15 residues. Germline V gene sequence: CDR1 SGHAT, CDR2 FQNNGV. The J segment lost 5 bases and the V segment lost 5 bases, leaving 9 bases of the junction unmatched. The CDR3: CASSIREALHNEQFF. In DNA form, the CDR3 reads TGTGCCAGCAGCATACGGGAGGCCCTCCACAATGAGCAGTTCTTC. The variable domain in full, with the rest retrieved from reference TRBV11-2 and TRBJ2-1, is EAGVAQSPRYKIIEKRQSVAFWCNPISGHATLYWYQQILGQGPKLLIQFQNNGVVDDSQLPKDRFSAERLKGVDSTLKIQPAKLEDSAVYLCASSIREALHNEQFFGPGTRLTVL.

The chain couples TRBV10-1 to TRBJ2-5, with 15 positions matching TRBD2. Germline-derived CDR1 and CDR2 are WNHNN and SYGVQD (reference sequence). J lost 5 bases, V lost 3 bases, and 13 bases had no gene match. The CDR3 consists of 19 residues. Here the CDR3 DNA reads TGCGCCAGCAGTGACCTTGGACTAGCGGGAGGGCCGGGAACGGAGACCCAGTACTTC. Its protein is CASSDLGLAGGPGTETQYF.

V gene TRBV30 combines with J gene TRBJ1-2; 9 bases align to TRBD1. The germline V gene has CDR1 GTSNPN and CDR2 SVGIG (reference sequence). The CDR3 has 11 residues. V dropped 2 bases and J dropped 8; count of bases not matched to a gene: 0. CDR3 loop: CAWSTGGGYTF. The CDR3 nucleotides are TGTGCCTGGAGTACAGGGGGCGGCTACACCTTC.

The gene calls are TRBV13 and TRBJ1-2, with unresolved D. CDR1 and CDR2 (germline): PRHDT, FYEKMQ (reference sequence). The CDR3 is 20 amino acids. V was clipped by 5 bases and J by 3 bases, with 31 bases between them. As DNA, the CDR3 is TGTGCCAGCAGCCCCCTTCGTTCTATCGAGTTAGGGAAAAAATACTATGGCTACACCTTC. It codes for CASSPLRSIELGKKYYGYTF.

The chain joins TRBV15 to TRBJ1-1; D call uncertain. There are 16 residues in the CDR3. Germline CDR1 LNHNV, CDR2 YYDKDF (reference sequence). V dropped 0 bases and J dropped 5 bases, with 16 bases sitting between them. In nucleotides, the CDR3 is TGTGCCACCAGCAGAGATCTATCGGGTCGGGGAACTGAAGCTTTCTTT. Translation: CATSRDLSGRGTEAFF.

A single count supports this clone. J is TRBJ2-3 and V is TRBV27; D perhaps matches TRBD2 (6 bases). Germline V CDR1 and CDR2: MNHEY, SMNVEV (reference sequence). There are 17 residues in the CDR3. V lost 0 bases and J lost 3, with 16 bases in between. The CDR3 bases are TGTGCCAGCAGTTTATCCCCTAGCGCCCCGGGGACAGATACGCAGTATTTT. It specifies CASSLSPSAPGTDTQYF.